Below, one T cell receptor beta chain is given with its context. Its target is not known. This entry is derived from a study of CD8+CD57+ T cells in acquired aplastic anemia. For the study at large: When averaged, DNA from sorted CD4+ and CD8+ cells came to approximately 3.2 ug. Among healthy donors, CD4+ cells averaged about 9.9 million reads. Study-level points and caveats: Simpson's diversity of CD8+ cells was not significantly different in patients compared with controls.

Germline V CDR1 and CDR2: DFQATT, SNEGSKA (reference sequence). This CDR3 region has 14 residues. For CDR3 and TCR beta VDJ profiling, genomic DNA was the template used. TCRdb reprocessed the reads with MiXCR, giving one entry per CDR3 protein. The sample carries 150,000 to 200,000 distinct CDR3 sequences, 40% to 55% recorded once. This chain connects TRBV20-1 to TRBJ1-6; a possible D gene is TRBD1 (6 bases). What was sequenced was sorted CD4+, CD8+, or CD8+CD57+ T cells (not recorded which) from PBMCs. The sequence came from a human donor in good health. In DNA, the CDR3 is TGCAGCGCCGACATGGGGCTACAGGGTAAGCCCCTCCACTTT. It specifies CSADMGLQGKPLHF.